This T cell receptor beta chain is from a study of molecular identifiers for immune sequencing clone quantification. General study findings and limits: Clonotypes surpassing 20 RNA copies contained over 98% of effector molecules, versus under 1% in naive cells. Clone sizes could be underestimated for highly expanded clones when identical TCR molecules share a barcode.

Comments on this clonotype: What it binds is unknown.

Trimming pared 3 bases from V and 3 bases from J, leaving 12 bases between. The CDR3 has 15 residues. Germline CDR1 reads MNHEY; CDR2 reads SMNVEV (reference sequence). Naive CD8 libraries used about 20,000 to 1,000,000 sorted cells and 10%, 30% or 50% RNA. TCRdb passed the PCR reads through MiXCR, listing each CDR3 protein once. The repertoire holds roughly 9,700 distinct CDR3 sequences, with roughly a sixth as singletons. The sequence derives from a human donor in good health. Some libraries in this study had Jurkat cell RNA spiked in. The V call is TRBV27, the J call TRBJ2-1; the D is unclear. The sequencing input was naive CD8+ T cells from blood, with Jurkat cell RNA spiked in. The sample's subset: FACS-sorted CD8+CD4-CCR7+CD45RA+ naive T cells. This chain's CDR3 is CASSFLAEYYNEQFF. The CDR3, as DNA: TGTGCCAGCAGTTTCCTTGCCGAGTACTACAATGAGCAGTTCTTC.